This T cell receptor (beta chain) was identified in a study of OX40 agonist ivuxolimab in advanced cancers. Study observations and caveats: Among the lowest levels of clonal expansion were found in partial responders at 0.1-3.0 mg/kg.

This clone has only one observation. What it binds is not known. Distinct nucleotide sequences in the sample also encode this CDR3. The assay was immunoSEQ multiplex PCR, and TCRdb's table has in-frame clones only and misses some. This table has 80,000 to 95,000 clones, 65% to 90% appearing once. V was shortened by 0 bases and J by 0 bases, with 7 bases between the two germline ends. The CDR3 covers 15 residues. Per the germline V gene, CDR1 is SGHRS and CDR2 is YFSETQ. The sequencing here drew on CD4+ or CD8+ T cells sorted from blood, taken in a trial of the OX40 agonist ivuxolimab. This TCR derives from an adult with an advanced solid tumor such as melanoma, head and neck, liver or kidney cancer. The chain is built from TRBV5-1 and TRBJ1-3; weak D call: TRBD1 (5 bases). CDR3 DNA sequence: TGCGCCAGCAGCTTGGGAGGGGCCTCTGGAAACACCATATATTTT. As protein: CASSLGGASGNTIYF.